This T cell receptor (beta chain) emerged from a study of CD8 T cells in Susac syndrome. Findings and limits, study-wide: As the study acknowledged, the number of individuals in its TCR sequencing and HLA analysis was relatively small.

V trimming: 7 bases; J trimming: 1 base; junction bases outside the gene matches: 12. Germline-derived CDR1 and CDR2 are SGHRS and YFSETQ. The CDR3 runs to 16 residues. RNA, at about 0.45 to 1 ug, was reverse transcribed with random hexamers. TCRdb processed the immunoSEQ multiplex PCR reads anew with MiXCR; each CDR3 protein has one entry. Of about 130,000 distinct CDR3 sequences detected, approximately 94% appear once; the ten largest clones hold around 0.12%. For this clonotype: Its antigen is not known.

CD8+ and CD4+ T cells were negatively isolated; TEMRA cells were FACS-enriched. The receptor comes from a human donor with multiple sclerosis. This rearrangement joins TRBV5-1 to TRBJ1-1; 8 bases match TRBD1. Sample: CD4+ T cells from PBMCs. CDR3 loop: CASGTGQVFSNTEAFF. In nucleotides, the CDR3 is TGCGCCAGCGGAACGGGACAGGTTTTCTCGAACACTGAAGCTTTCTTT.